Each of the 18 T cell receptor beta chains below was sequenced from the same sample in a study of T cell changes during pregnancy in multiple sclerosis. The repertoire was sequenced with immunoSEQ multiplex PCR; TCRdb's copy has only in-frame clones and lacks some. The sample consists of about 61,000 clones, 70% to 90% of them appearing once. Sequenced here: peripheral blood, sampled in the first trimester of pregnancy. These receptors originate from a female donor in good health, enrolled as a control in a pregnancy study.

The chain couples TRBV4-2 to TRBJ1-1; D might be TRBD1 (6 bases). Trimming cost V 0 bases and J 4 bases, with 6 bases left between them. Germline-derived CDR1 and CDR2 are LGHNA and YNFKEQ. This CDR3 spans 13 amino acids. The CDR3 DNA is TGTGCCAGCAGCCAAGACAGGGGCACTGAAGCTTTCTTT. As protein: CASSQDRGTEAFF.

The chain combines TRBV25-1 with TRBJ2-1; TRBD2 might be the D (5 bases). This CDR3 comprises 13 residues. The V end lost 6 bases, the J end lost 12 bases, and 18 bases lay between the germline ends. Germline assignment: CDR1 MGHDK and CDR2 SYGVNS. CDR3 sequence (DNA): TGTGCCAGCAGGCGGGCCTCAGAATGGGGGCAGTTCTTC. Residues: CASRRASEWGQFF. Filled out from reference TRBV25-1 and TRBJ2-1, the complete variable domain reads EADIYQTPRYLVIGTGKKITLECSQTMGHDKMYWYQQDPGMELHLIHYSYGVNSTEKGDLSSESTVSRIRTEHFPLTLESARPSHTSQYLCASRRASEWGQFFGPGTRLTVL.

A few counts support this clone. The genes are TRBV30 and TRBJ1-1; no clear D. Trimming took off 2 bases at V and 7 bases at J, with 8 bases between the two ends. CDR3 length: 11 amino acids. Per germline, CDR1 GTSNPN and CDR2 SVGIG (reference sequence). The CDR3 spells CAWSTAYEAFF. As DNA, the CDR3 is TGTGCCTGGAGTACAGCCTATGAAGCTTTCTTT. The full variable domain, rest sourced from reference TRBV30 and TRBJ1-1, is SQTIHQWPATLVQPVGSPLSLECTVEGTSNPNLYWYRQAAGRGLQLLFYSVGIGQISSEVPQNLSASRPQDRQFILSSKKLLLSDSGFYLCAWSTAYEAFFGQGTRLTVV.

The chain has TRBV6-6 and TRBJ2-7; 8 nucleotides match TRBD1. CDR3 length: 14 amino acids. Germline V gene data show CDR1 as MNHNY and CDR2 as SVGAGI (reference sequence). V lost 6 bases, J lost 5 bases, and 9 bases stayed unmatched. CDR3 coding DNA: TGTGCCAGCAGCTACCGGACAGGGTACGACGAGCAGTACTTC. It is translated as CASSYRTGYDEQYF.

This chain links TRBV29-1 with TRBJ1-3; TRBD1 matches at 10 bases. This CDR3 spans 13 amino acids. CDR1 is SQVTM and CDR2 is ANQGSEA in the germline V gene. V dropped 7 bases and J dropped 2; count of bases not matched to a gene: 2. CDR3 sequence (DNA): TGCAGCGCCGGGACAGGGGCTGGAAACACCATATATTTT. Protein sequence: CSAGTGAGNTIYF.

The chain uses TRBV27 and TRBJ1-2; D is ambiguous. Germline lookup yields CDR1 MNHEY and CDR2 SMNVEV (reference sequence). V lost 6 bases and J 4 bases, leaving 15 bases between the germline ends. The CDR3 is 14 amino acids. CDR3 loop: CASSLTGQIYGYTF. CDR3 bases: TGTGCCAGCAGCCTAACGGGTCAGATCTATGGCTACACCTTC.

The chain joins TRBV25-1 to TRBJ1-2; the D gene is possibly TRBD1 (6 bases). CDR3 length: 14 residues. In germline, CDR1 is MGHDK, CDR2 SYGVNS. The V and J ends lost 6 bases and 0 bases respectively, with 11 bases between them. In nucleotides, the CDR3 is TGTGCCAGCAGCCCAGGGGCAGCTAACTATGGCTACACCTTC. Its translation is CASSPGAANYGYTF.

The genes are TRBV18 and TRBJ2-7; possibly TRBD2 for D (6 bases). Per the germline V gene, CDR1 is KGHSH and CDR2 is LQKENI. This CDR3 is 14 amino acids long. Trimming removed 3 bases from V and 3 bases from J, with 12 bases in between. CDR3 loop: CASSPYPGDYEQYF. Written as DNA, the CDR3 is TGTGCCAGCTCACCCTATCCGGGGGACTACGAGCAGTACTTC. The full variable domain, its missing parts supplied by reference TRBV18 and TRBJ2-7, is NAGVMQNPRHLVRRRGQEARLRCSPMKGHSHVYWYRQLPEEGLKFMVYLQKENIIDESGMPKERFSAEFPKEGPSILRIQQVVRGDSAAYFCASSPYPGDYEQYFGPGTRLTVT.

The genes are TRBV7-2 and TRBJ2-7, with TRBD1 matching 8 bases. The V segment lost 2 bases and the J segment 6 bases; nucleotides outside the gene matches: 3. This CDR3 contains 13 residues. The V gene's germline CDR1 is SGHTA and CDR2 FQGNSA. The DNA for the CDR3 is TGTGCCAGCAGCTTACAGGGGGCGCGCGAGCAGTACTTC. This gives the protein CASSLQGAREQYF. Drawing the rest from reference TRBV7-2 and TRBJ2-7, the complete variable domain is GAGVSQSPSNKVTEKGKDVELRCDPISGHTALYWYRQSLGQGLEFLIYFQGNSAPDKSGLPSDRFSAERTGGSVSTLTIQRTQQEDSAVYLCASSLQGAREQYFGPGTRLTVT.

This rearrangement joins TRBV19 to TRBJ1-4; TRBD1 agrees at 7 bases. This CDR3 comprises 14 residues. The V segment lost 6 bases and the J segment 8 bases; nucleotides outside the gene matches: 9. Looked up from germline, CDR1 is LNHDA and CDR2 is SQIVND (reference sequence). The CDR3 loop reads CASSEGGVGEKLFF. Here the CDR3 DNA reads TGTGCCAGTAGCGAAGGGGGCGTCGGCGAAAAACTGTTTTTT.

CDR3: CASGGANEQYF. DNA for the CDR3: TGTGCCAGTGGGGGGGCGAACGAGCAGTACTTC. V gene TRBV7-6 combines with J gene TRBJ2-7; tentative D call: TRBD2 (7 bases). The CDR3 has 11 amino acids. CDR1 is SGHVS, CDR2 FNYEAQ, per germline. Trimming removed 9 bases at V and 5 bases at J, with 11 bases between.

The rearrangement joins TRBV2 to TRBJ1-3; maybe TRBD1 (6 bases). Germline CDR1 reads SNHLY; CDR2 reads FYNNEI. The CDR3 length is 16 residues. Trimming pared 5 bases from V and 2 bases from J, leaving 16 bases between. The CDR3 protein is CASSQYQQGAGNTIYF. The CDR3 bases are TGTGCCAGCAGTCAATACCAACAGGGAGCTGGAAACACCATATATTTT.

J is TRBJ2-7 and V is TRBV7-2; TRBD1 matches at 11 bases. This CDR3 region has 16 residues. In germline, CDR1 is SGHTA, CDR2 FQGNSA. After removal of 4 bases from V and 3 bases from J, the junction contained 8 bases not matched to a gene. The CDR3 spells CASSSPDRGLNYEQYF. CDR3 coding DNA: TGTGCCAGCAGCTCCCCGGACAGGGGGCTCAACTACGAGCAGTACTTC. Complete variable domain (other parts from reference TRBV7-2 and TRBJ2-7): GAGVSQSPSNKVTEKGKDVELRCDPISGHTALYWYRQSLGQGLEFLIYFQGNSAPDKSGLPSDRFSAERTGGSVSTLTIQRTQQEDSAVYLCASSSPDRGLNYEQYFGPGTRLTVT.

This chain uses TRBV7-2 with TRBJ1-6, with D tentatively TRBD1 (5 bases). This CDR3 contains 17 residues. Trimming pared 4 bases from V and 0 bases from J, leaving 13 bases between. Germline V gene lookup returns CDR1 SGHTA and CDR2 FQGNSA. The CDR3 DNA is TGTGCCAGCAGCTCCCGACAGATAAGCTCCTATAATTCACCCCTCCACTTT. Encoded protein: CASSSRQISSYNSPLHF.

The rearrangement joins TRBV6-4 to TRBJ2-1; tentative D call: TRBD1 (6 bases). CDR3 length: 14 amino acids. Trimming stripped 5 bases from V and 8 bases from J, with 16 bases between. Looked up from germline, CDR1 is MRHNA and CDR2 is SNTAGT. In DNA form, the CDR3 reads TGTGCCAGCAGTCCCAGGGGAACAAGCGATGAGCAGTTCTTC. Its translation: CASSPRGTSDEQFF.

This clone was seen more than once but under ten times. The chain uses TRBV6-5 and TRBJ1-1; D uncertain. The CDR3 sequence is 12 residues long. V lost 2 bases and J 6 bases, leaving 7 bases between the germline ends. The germline gives CDR1 MNHEY, CDR2 SVGAGI. For the CDR3, the DNA is TGTGCCAGCAGTTACGGTGGAGCTGAAGCTTTCTTT. Amino acid sequence: CASSYGGAEAFF.

V and J are TRBV27 and TRBJ2-7, with 11 nucleotides matching TRBD2. CDR3 length: 17 amino acids. V was pared by 6 bases and J by 1 base, with 11 bases of the junction left unmatched. The V gene's germline CDR1 is MNHEY and CDR2 SMNVEV (reference sequence). In DNA form, the CDR3 reads TGTGCCAGCAGCCCAGACCATGGACTAGCGGGTTCCTACGAGCAGTACTTC. Protein: CASSPDHGLAGSYEQYF.

The chain couples TRBV7-8 to TRBJ2-5, with TRBD1 matching over 7 bases. The CDR3 contains 14 residues. J gave up 1 base and V 4 bases, and 3 bases lay outside the gene matches. Germline values: CDR1 SGHVS, CDR2 FQNEAQ. The CDR3 DNA follows: TGTGCCAGCAGCTCGGGACAGATCCAAGAGACCCAGTACTTC. Translated, it gives CASSSGQIQETQYF.